Listed here are 26 T cell receptor beta chains from one sample, sequenced in a study of radiation and T cells in renal cell carcinoma. Data came from immunoSEQ multiplex PCR; TCRdb stores just in-frame clones and leaves some out. This sample yields roughly 120,000 clones, of which roughly 80% are seen a single time; 3% belongs to the top ten. As for time point: baseline pretreatment blood. As to treatment: 15 Gy SBRT to primary tumor, nephrectomy 4 weeks later. The source was blood, collected from a patient whose treatment included radiotherapy and nephrectomy. The receptor source for this set is a woman aged 55-75 years with renal cell carcinoma.

The chain links TRBV6-1 to TRBJ1-2; D ambiguous. This CDR3 comprises 13 residues. V dropped 3 bases and J dropped 3 bases, with 8 bases sitting between them. Germline CDR1 reads MNHNS; CDR2 reads SASEGT. The CDR3 is CASSDWLDYGYTF. CDR3 DNA: TGTGCCAGCAGTGATTGGTTGGACTATGGCTACACCTTC.

The chain joins TRBV6-5 to TRBJ2-7; D is unresolved. Germline V gene lookup returns CDR1 MNHEY and CDR2 SVGAGI. The V end lost 0 bases, the J end lost 0 bases, and 9 bases lay between the germline ends. The CDR3 has 15 amino acids. CDR3 sequence: CASSYSPESSYEQYF. The CDR3 nucleotides are TGTGCCAGCAGTTACTCTCCGGAGAGCTCCTACGAGCAGTACTTC.

CDR3 sequence reads: CASSQGARTGELFF. The CDR3 nucleotides are TGTGCCAGCAGCCAAGGGGCGCGAACCGGGGAGCTGTTTTTT. The rearrangement uses TRBV7-6 and TRBJ2-2, with D possibly matching TRBD1 (5 bases). CDR1 and CDR2 from the germline V gene are SGHVS and FNYEAQ. This CDR3 contains 14 residues. Trimming removed 5 bases from V and 5 bases from J, with 12 bases in between.

The CDR3 loop is CASRLVLGAGTGELFF. CDR3 DNA sequence: TGTGCCAGCAGACTGGTCTTGGGGGCGGGCACCGGGGAGCTGTTTTTT. J is TRBJ2-2 and V is TRBV7-8, with a tentative D call TRBD1 (6 bases). The CDR3 contains 16 residues. Per germline, CDR1 SGHVS and CDR2 FQNEAQ. V lost 6 bases, J lost 4 bases, and 18 bases lay in between.

This clone was seen a handful of times. This chain links TRBV14 with TRBJ1-3; D uncertain. Trimming left V 0 bases short and J 4 bases short, with 7 bases between. The CDR3 is 14 amino acids. CDR1 and CDR2 from the germline V gene are SGHDN and FVKESK. Written as DNA, the CDR3 is TGTGCCAGCAGCCAAGATAAGAGCGGAAACACCATATATTTT. Its translation is CASSQDKSGNTIYF.

This rearrangement joins TRBV5-1 to TRBJ2-7; D uncertain. This CDR3 contains 11 residues. V was trimmed by 3 bases and J by 5 bases, leaving 6 bases between them. Germline CDR1 is SGHRS and CDR2 is YFSETQ. CDR3 sequence reads: CASSSQDEQYF. The CDR3 nucleotides read TGCGCCAGCAGCTCCCAGGACGAGCAGTACTTC.

The rearrangement links TRBV7-2 to TRBJ1-1, with a possible D match to TRBD1 (6 bases). V lost 5 bases to trimming and J lost 0 bases, with 16 bases between them. The CDR3 is made up of 16 amino acids. The germline gives CDR1 SGHTA, CDR2 FQGNSA. The DNA for the CDR3 is TGTGCCAGCAGCCGTCAGACAGGAGTTATGAACACTGAAGCTTTCTTT. It encodes CASSRQTGVMNTEAFF.

The genes are TRBV19 and TRBJ2-2; D might be TRBD1 or TRBD2, each matching 7 bases. Germline lookup yields CDR1 LNHDA and CDR2 SQIVND (reference sequence). There are 14 residues in the CDR3. The V gene lost 5 bases and the J gene lost 5 bases, with 12 bases spanning the gap. The CDR3, as DNA: TGTGCCAGTAGTTTCCAGGGGGGGACCGGGGAGCTGTTTTTT. Encoded protein: CASSFQGGTGELFF.

The V call is TRBV2, the J call TRBJ1-5; the D is unclear. The V gene's germline CDR1 is SNHLY and CDR2 FYNNEI. The CDR3 extends over 15 amino acids. V was shortened by 3 bases and J by 0 bases, with 9 bases between the two germline ends. The CDR3 DNA follows: TGTGCCAGCAGTGACACCTTCCATAGCAATCAGCCCCAGCATTTT. This encodes CASSDTFHSNQPQHF.

The chain is built from TRBV10-2 and TRBJ2-3, with D possibly TRBD2 on 6 matching bases. V was cut by 1 base and J by 3 bases, with 8 bases left in between. Germline assignment: CDR1 WSHSY and CDR2 SAAADI. The length of the CDR3 is 14 residues. The CDR3 loop reads CASSEYGTTDTQYF. CDR3 in DNA: TGCGCCAGCAGTGAGTATGGGACTACAGATACGCAGTATTTT.

This clone was seen a handful of times. V is TRBV19 and J is TRBJ1-1; maybe TRBD1 (6 bases). CDR1 and CDR2 (germline): LNHDA, SQIVND (reference sequence). The CDR3 is 15 amino acids. Trimming cost V 7 bases and J 0 bases, with 15 bases left between them. The CDR3: CASTKLDSLNTEAFF. The CDR3 DNA follows: TGTGCCAGTACCAAGCTGGACAGTTTGAACACTGAAGCTTTCTTT. Drawing the rest from reference TRBV19 and TRBJ1-1, the complete variable domain is DGGITQSPKYLFRKEGQNVTLSCEQNLNHDAMYWYRQDPGQGLRLIYYSQIVNDFQKGDIAEGYSVSREKKESFPLTVTSAQKNPTAFYLCASTKLDSLNTEAFFGQGTRLTVV.

The rearrangement joins TRBV10-3 to TRBJ2-3; D is ambiguous. V was cut by 4 bases and J by 5 bases, with 7 bases left in between. The CDR3 runs 12 residues. Germline V lookup: CDR1 ENHRY, CDR2 SYGVKD. The CDR3 here is CAISALLDTQYF. The CDR3 DNA reads TGTGCCATCAGTGCCCTCCTAGATACGCAGTATTTT.

V is TRBV9 and J is TRBJ2-6, with 10 bases fitting TRBD2. The CDR3 contains 19 residues. Germline trimming cut 0 bases from V and 2 bases from J; bases unmatched to any gene: 8. Germline V gene data show CDR1 as SGDLS and CDR2 as YYNGEE. The CDR3 DNA reads TGTGCCAGCAGCGTAGTTCGAGCGGGAGGGCCAACTGGGGCCAACGTCCTGACTTTC. Protein sequence: CASSVVRAGGPTGANVLTF.

The J gene is TRBJ2-1, the V gene TRBV4-2; D is uncertain. The CDR3 loop spans 11 amino acids. V lost 2 bases and J 11 bases, leaving 7 bases between the germline ends. Germline V gives CDR1 LGHNA, CDR2 YNFKEQ. As DNA, the CDR3 is TGTGCCAGCAGCCAAACAGACCAGCAGTTCTTC. It specifies CASSQTDQQFF.

V usage is TRBV19 and J usage is TRBJ1-4; no clear D. This CDR3 region has 13 residues. V lost 0 bases and J 7 bases, leaving 6 bases between the germline ends. Germline CDR1 and CDR2: LNHDA and SQIVND (reference sequence). In DNA form, the CDR3 reads TGTGCCAGTAGTATAGACTCGTCTGAAAAACTGTTTTTT. Its protein is CASSIDSSEKLFF.

This rearrangement joins TRBV10-1 to TRBJ2-3, with D uncertain. The V end lost 4 bases, the J end lost 2 bases, and 7 bases lay between the germline ends. This CDR3 has 13 residues. The germline V gene encodes CDR1 WNHNN and CDR2 SYGVQD (reference sequence). The CDR3 DNA is TGCGCCAGCAGTGGTAACAACACAGATACGCAGTATTTT. The encoded protein is CASSGNNTDTQYF.

The genes are TRBV6-6 and TRBJ2-3; 8 positions match TRBD2. Germline V gives CDR1 MNHNY, CDR2 SVGAGI (reference sequence). The J segment lost 0 bases and the V segment lost 7 bases, leaving 9 bases of the junction unmatched. CDR3 length: 16 amino acids. The CDR3 reads CASNAHGGGSTDTQYF. CDR3 nucleotide sequence: TGTGCCAGCAATGCTCACGGGGGGGGTAGCACAGATACGCAGTATTTT.

This rearrangement joins TRBV6-5 to TRBJ1-6, with unresolved D. V lost 4 bases and J lost 6, with 7 bases in between. Germline V gene data show CDR1 as MNHEY and CDR2 as SVGAGI. The length of the CDR3 is 13 residues. The DNA of the CDR3 is TGTGCCAGCAGTTCCTTCCTTAATTCACCCCTCCACTTT. As protein: CASSSFLNSPLHF.

The V call is TRBV7-2, the J call TRBJ2-5, with a possible D match to TRBD1 (6 bases). V gave up 2 bases and J gave up 5 bases, with 12 bases separating them. The CDR3 loop spans 14 amino acids. Germline lookup yields CDR1 SGHTA and CDR2 FQGNSA. CDR3 sequence (DNA): TGTGCCAGCAGCTTAAGTGGACAGATCGAGACCCAGTACTTC. Residues: CASSLSGQIETQYF.

This clone was observed once. This chain links TRBV14 with TRBJ2-7; D perhaps matches TRBD1 (6 bases). In germline, CDR1 is SGHDN, CDR2 FVKESK. The ends were cut back, 5 bases at V and 2 bases at J, with 16 bases in the middle. The CDR3 consists of 15 residues. CDR3 DNA sequence: TGTGCCAGCAGCTATATGACAGGCGCTACCTACGAGCAGTACTTC. Translation: CASSYMTGATYEQYF.

This clone was seen a few times. The chain carries TRBV6-6 and TRBJ2-1; no firm D call. The V gene's germline CDR1 is MNHNY and CDR2 SVGAGI (reference sequence). The CDR3 runs to 12 residues. Trimming stripped 5 bases from V and 13 bases from J, with 15 bases between. CDR3 amino acids: CASSPYRGNQFF. The CDR3 DNA reads TGTGCCAGCAGTCCGTATAGAGGCAATCAGTTCTTC.

This chain joins TRBV5-6 and TRBJ2-5; TRBD1 agrees at 8 bases. There are 13 residues in the CDR3. Trimming cost V 4 bases and J 4 bases; bases outside gene matches: 3. Germline V gives CDR1 SGHDT, CDR2 YYEEEE. CDR3 DNA sequence: TGTGCCAGCAGCGGACAGGGTTTAGAGACCCAGTACTTC. It codes for CASSGQGLETQYF.

The CDR3 reads CASSSGLAGQETQYF. The CDR3 DNA reads TGCGCCAGCAGCTCAGGACTAGCGGGACAAGAGACCCAGTACTTC. The chain links TRBV5-1 to TRBJ2-5; TRBD2 agrees at 12 bases. Trimming took 3 bases from V and 2 from J; bases not matched to a gene: 2. Germline loops: CDR1 SGHRS, CDR2 YFSETQ. CDR3 size: 15 residues.

V and J are TRBV5-4 and TRBJ2-5, with D perhaps TRBD1 (5 bases). Germline V lookup: CDR1 SGHNT, CDR2 YYREEE (reference sequence). Trimming shortened V by 0 bases and J by 5 bases, and 11 bases separated the two germline ends. The CDR3 totals 14 residues. CDR3 nucleotides: TGTGCCAGCAGCTTGGGGCACAACAGGGAGACCCAGTACTTC. As protein: CASSLGHNRETQYF.

The chain employs TRBV4-1 and TRBJ2-2, with 10 nucleotides matching TRBD1. Trimming took 3 bases from V and 2 from J; bases not matched to a gene: 12. This CDR3 region has 19 residues. CDR1 MGHRA and CDR2 YSYEKL come from the germline V gene. The CDR3 loop reads CASSHLRDRGLSNTGELFF. In DNA, the CDR3 is TGCGCCAGCAGCCATCTCCGGGACAGGGGATTGAGCAACACCGGGGAGCTGTTTTTT.

The chain couples TRBV11-2 to TRBJ2-3; D call uncertain. Deletions cut 5 bases from V and 8 bases from J, with 14 bases between. CDR1 and CDR2 (germline): SGHAT, FQNNGV. The CDR3 length is 13 residues. The CDR3 spells CASSQLLSGTQYF. CDR3 DNA: TGTGCCAGCAGCCAACTACTCTCGGGTACGCAGTATTTT.